This T cell receptor (beta chain) was retrieved from a study of blood T cell repertoires in COVID-19. CDR1 and CDR2 (germline): SGHTA, FQGNSA. V lost 1 base to trimming and J lost 4 bases, with 13 bases between them. This CDR3 region has 16 residues. Generated by immunoSEQ multiplex PCR, the TCRdb table keeps only in-frame clones and is missing some. The sample yields just over 95,000 clones, 80% to 85% seen once. Sequences were obtained from peripheral blood. The V and J genes are TRBV7-2 and TRBJ1-4; D is undetermined. The receptor was isolated from a man aged 55 to 69 with acute or convalescent COVID-19. The CDR3: CASSLGGPRINEKLFF. CDR3 DNA sequence: TGTGCCAGCAGCTTAGGAGGTCCTCGCATTAATGAAAAACTGTTTTTT.